This TCR beta chain was profiled in a study of patients and donors after allogeneic stem cell transplantation. TCRdb processed the RT-PCR reads anew with MiXCR; each CDR3 protein has one entry. The table records approximately 250,000 distinct CDR3 sequences, 12% to 15% of them present only once. This clonotype has a count of ten or more. The CDR3 is 14 residues long. Trimming shortened V by 4 bases and J by 9 bases, and 17 bases separated the two germline ends. Germline CDR1 reads SGHRS; CDR2 reads YFSETQ. J is TRBJ1-5 and V is TRBV5-1, with D unclear. Sequencing was performed on blood, either unsorted or a sorted T cell fraction (not recorded which). The receptor was isolated from a human donor who was either an allogeneic HSCT recipient or a stem cell or donor lymphocyte infusion donor (not recorded which). It is not recorded whose cells these are; they may come from a transplant donor. This CDR3 is CASSPGPAQRPQHF. The CDR3 DNA reads TGCGCCAGCAGCCCGGGCCCAGCTCAGAGGCCCCAGCATTTT.